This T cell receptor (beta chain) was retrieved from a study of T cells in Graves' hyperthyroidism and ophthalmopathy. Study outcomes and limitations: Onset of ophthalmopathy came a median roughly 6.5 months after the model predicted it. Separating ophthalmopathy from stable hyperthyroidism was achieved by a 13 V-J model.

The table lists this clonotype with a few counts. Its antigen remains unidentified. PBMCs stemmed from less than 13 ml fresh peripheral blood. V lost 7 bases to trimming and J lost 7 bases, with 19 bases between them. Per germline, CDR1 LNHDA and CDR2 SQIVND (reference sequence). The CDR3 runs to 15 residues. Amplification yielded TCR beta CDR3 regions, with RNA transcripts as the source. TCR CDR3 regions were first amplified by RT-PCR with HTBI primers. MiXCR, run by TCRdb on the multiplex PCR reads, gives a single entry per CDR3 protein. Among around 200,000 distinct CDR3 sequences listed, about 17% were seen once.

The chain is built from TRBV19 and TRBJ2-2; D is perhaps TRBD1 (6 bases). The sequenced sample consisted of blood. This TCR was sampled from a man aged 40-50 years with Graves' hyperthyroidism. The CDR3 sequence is CASTPSDSLGGELFF. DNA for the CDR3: TGTGCCAGTACCCCATCGGACAGTTTGGGCGGGGAGCTGTTTTTT.